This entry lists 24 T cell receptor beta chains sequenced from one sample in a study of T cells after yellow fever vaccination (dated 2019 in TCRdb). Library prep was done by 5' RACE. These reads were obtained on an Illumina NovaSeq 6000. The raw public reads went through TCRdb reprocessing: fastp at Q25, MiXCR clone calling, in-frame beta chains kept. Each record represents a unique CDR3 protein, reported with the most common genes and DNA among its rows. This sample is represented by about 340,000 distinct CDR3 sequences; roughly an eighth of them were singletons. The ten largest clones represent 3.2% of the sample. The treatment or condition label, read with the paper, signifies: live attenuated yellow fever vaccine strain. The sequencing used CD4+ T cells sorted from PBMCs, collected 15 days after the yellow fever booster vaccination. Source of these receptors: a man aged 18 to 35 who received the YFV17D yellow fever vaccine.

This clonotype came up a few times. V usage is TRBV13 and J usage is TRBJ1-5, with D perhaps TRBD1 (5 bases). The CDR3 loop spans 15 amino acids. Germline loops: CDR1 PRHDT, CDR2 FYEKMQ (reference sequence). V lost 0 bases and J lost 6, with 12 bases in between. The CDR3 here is CASSLGWGEGQPQHF. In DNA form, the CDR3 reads TGTGCCAGCAGCTTAGGCTGGGGGGAAGGTCAGCCCCAGCATTTT.

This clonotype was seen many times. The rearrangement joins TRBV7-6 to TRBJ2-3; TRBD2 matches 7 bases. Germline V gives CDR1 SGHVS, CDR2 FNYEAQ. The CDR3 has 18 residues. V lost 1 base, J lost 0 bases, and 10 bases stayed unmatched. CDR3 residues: CASSLGSSSGASTDTQYF. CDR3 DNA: TGTGCCAGCAGCTTAGGGTCATCCAGCGGGGCTAGCACAGATACGCAGTATTTT.

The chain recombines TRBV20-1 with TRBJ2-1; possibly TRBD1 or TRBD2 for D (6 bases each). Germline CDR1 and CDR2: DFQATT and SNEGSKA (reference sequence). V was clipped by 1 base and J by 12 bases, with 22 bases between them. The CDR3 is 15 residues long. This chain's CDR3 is CSARGLGGKVLRQFF. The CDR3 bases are TGCAGTGCTAGAGGTTTAGGGGGGAAGGTGTTGCGGCAGTTCTTC.

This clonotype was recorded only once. The CDR3 sequence is CASSGYTPSNQPQHF. The CDR3 nucleotides are TGTGCCAGCTCCGGATACACTCCGAGCAATCAGCCCCAGCATTTT. J is TRBJ1-5 and V is TRBV18; no clear D. Trimming left V 6 bases short and J 1 base short, with 13 bases between. This CDR3 has 15 amino acids. Germline CDR1 is KGHSH and CDR2 is LQKENI.

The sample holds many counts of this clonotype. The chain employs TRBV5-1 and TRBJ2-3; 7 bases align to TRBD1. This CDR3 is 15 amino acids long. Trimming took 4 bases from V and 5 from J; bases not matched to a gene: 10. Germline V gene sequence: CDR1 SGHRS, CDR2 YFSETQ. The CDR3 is CASSELQGTIDTQYF. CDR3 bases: TGCGCCAGCAGCGAGCTACAGGGGACGATAGATACGCAGTATTTT.

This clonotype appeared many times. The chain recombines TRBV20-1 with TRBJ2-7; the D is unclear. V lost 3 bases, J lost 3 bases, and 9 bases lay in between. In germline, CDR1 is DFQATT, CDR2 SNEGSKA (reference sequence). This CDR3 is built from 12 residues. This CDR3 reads CSARATYYEQYF. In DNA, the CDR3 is TGCAGTGCTAGGGCCACTTACTACGAGCAGTACTTC.

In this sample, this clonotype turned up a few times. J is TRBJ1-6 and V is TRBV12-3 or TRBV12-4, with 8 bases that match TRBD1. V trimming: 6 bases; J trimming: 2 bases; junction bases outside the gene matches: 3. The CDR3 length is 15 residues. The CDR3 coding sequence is TGTGCCAGCAGCCAACAGGGGGCCTATAATTCACCCCTCCACTTT. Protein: CASSQQGAYNSPLHF.

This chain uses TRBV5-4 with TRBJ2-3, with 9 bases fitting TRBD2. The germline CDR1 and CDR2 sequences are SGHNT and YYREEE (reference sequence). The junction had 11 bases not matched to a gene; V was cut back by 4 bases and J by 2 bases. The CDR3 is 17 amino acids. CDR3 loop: CASSRYISGGLTDTQYF. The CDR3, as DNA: TGTGCCAGCAGCCGATACATTAGCGGGGGCCTCACAGATACGCAGTATTTT.

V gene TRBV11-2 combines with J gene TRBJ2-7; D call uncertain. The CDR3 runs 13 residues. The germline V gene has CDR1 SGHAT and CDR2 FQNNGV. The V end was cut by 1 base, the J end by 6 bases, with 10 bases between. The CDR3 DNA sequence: TGTGCCAGCAGCTTAGGTGGGGTGTTCGAGCAGTACGTC. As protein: CASSLGGVFEQYV.

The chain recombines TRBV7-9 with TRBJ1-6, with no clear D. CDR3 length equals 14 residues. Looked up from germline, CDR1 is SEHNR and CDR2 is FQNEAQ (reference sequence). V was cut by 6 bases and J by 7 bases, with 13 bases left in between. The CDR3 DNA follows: TGTGCCAGCAGTTTTCGGGAAGGGAATTCACCCCTCCACTTT. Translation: CASSFREGNSPLHF.

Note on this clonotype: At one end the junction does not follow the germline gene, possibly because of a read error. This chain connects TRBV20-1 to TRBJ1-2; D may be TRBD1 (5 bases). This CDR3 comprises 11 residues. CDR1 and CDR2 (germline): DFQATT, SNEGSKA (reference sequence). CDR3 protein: CSARDRDGCTF. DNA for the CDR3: TGCAGTGCTAGAGACAGGGATGGCTGCACCTTC.

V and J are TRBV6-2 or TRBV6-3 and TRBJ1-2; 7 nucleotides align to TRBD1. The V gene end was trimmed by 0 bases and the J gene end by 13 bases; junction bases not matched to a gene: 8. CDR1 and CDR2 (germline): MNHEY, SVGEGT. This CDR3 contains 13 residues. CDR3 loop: CASSYSRQGEGTF. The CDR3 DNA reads TGTGCCAGCAGTTACTCCCGCCAGGGGGAGGGCACCTTC.

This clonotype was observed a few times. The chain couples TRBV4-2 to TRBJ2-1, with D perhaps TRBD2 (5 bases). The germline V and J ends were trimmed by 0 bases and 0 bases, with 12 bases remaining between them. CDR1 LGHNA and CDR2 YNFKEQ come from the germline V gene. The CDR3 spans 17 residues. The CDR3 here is CASSQDIEGSSYNEQFF. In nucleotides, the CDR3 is TGTGCCAGCAGCCAAGATATCGAGGGTTCCTCCTACAATGAGCAGTTCTTC.

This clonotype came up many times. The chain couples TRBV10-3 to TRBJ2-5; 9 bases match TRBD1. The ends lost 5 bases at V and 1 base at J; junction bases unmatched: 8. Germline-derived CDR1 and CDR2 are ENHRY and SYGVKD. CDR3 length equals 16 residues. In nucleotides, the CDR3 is TGTGCCATCAGTTGGGGACAGGGCAGAGGCCAAGAGACCCAGTACTTC. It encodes CAISWGQGRGQETQYF.

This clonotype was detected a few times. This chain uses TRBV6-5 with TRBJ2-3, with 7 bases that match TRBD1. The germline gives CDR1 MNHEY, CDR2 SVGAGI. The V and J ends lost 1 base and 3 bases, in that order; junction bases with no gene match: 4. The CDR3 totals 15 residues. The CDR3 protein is CASSYWNRGTDTQYF. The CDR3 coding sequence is TGTGCCAGCAGTTACTGGAACAGGGGAACAGATACGCAGTATTTT.

CDR3 DNA: TGTGCCAGCAGCGAGCCGACCTATTCCGGCTCCTACAATGAGCAGTTCTTC. Protein sequence: CASSEPTYSGSYNEQFF. This chain connects TRBV9 to TRBJ2-1; D gene uncertain. Per germline, CDR1 SGDLS and CDR2 YYNGEE. CDR3 length equals 17 residues. Trimming took off 3 bases at V and 0 bases at J, with 16 bases between the two ends.

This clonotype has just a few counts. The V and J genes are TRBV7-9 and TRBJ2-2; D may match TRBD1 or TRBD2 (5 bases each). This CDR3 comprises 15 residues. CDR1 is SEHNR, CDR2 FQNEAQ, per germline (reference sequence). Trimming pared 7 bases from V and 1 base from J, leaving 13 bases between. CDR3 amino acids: CASTAGAGNTGELFF. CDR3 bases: TGTGCCAGCACCGCCGGGGCAGGGAACACCGGGGAGCTGTTTTTT.

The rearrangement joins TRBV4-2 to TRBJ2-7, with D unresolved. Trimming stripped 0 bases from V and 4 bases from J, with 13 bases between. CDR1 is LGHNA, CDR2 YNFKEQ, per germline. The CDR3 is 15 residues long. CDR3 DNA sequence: TGTGCCAGCAGCCAAGATCTGTCTGGGTTGTACGAGCAGTACGTC. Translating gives CASSQDLSGLYEQYV.

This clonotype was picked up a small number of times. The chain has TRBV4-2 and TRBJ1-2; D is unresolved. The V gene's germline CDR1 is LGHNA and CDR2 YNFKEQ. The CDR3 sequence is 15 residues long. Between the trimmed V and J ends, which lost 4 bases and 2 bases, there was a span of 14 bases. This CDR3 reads CASSLPQARNYGYTF. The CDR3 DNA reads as TGTGCCAGCAGCCTTCCCCAGGCTAGGAACTATGGCTACACCTTC.

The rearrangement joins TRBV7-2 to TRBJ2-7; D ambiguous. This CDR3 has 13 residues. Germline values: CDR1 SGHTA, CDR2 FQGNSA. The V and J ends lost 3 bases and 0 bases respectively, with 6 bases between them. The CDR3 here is CASSFQASYEQYF. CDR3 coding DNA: TGTGCCAGCAGCTTTCAGGCCTCCTACGAGCAGTACTTC.

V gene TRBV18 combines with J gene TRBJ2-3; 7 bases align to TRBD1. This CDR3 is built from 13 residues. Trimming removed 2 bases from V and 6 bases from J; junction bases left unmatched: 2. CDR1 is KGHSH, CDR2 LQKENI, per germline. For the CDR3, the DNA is TGTGCCAGCTCACCAACGGGACAGGATACGCAGTATTTT. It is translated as CASSPTGQDTQYF. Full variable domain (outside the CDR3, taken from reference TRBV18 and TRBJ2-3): NAGVMQNPRHLVRRRGQEARLRCSPMKGHSHVYWYRQLPEEGLKFMVYLQKENIIDESGMPKERFSAEFPKEGPSILRIQQVVRGDSAAYFCASSPTGQDTQYFGPGTRLTVL.

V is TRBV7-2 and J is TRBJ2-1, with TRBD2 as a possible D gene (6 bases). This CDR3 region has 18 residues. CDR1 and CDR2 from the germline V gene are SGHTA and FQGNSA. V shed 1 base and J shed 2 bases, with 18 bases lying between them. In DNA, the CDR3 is TGTGCCAGCAGCTTAGAGGTTGGGCTAGCGTGGGCCTACAATGAGCAGTTCTTC. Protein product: CASSLEVGLAWAYNEQFF. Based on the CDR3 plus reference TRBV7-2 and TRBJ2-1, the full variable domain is GAGVSQSPSNKVTEKGKDVELRCDPISGHTALYWYRQSLGQGLEFLIYFQGNSAPDKSGLPSDRFSAERTGGSVSTLTIQRTQQEDSAVYLCASSLEVGLAWAYNEQFFGPGTRLTVL.

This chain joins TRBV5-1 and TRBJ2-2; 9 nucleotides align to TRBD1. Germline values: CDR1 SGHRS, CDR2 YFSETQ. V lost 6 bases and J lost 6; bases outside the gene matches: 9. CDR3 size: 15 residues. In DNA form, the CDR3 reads TGCGCCAGCAACGAGGGACAGGGAGGGCCCGGGGAGCTGTTTTTT. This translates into CASNEGQGGPGELFF.

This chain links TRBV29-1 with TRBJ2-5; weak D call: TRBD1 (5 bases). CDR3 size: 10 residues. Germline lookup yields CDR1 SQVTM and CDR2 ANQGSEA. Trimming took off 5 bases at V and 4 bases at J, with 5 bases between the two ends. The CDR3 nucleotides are TGCAGCGTTCAGGGAGAGACCCAGTACTTC. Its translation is CSVQGETQYF.